The T cell receptor (beta chain) described here comes from a study of cytomegalovirus exposure and HLA in healthy donors. General study results and limits: Per a later analysis, HLA-associated TCR beta chains showed more clonal expansion than other, equally common TCR beta chains. Researchers left out some V segments, among them TRBV6-2 and TRBV6-3, as indistinguishable.

The germline V and J ends were trimmed by 0 bases and 2 bases, with 12 bases remaining between them. The CDR3 contains 16 residues. The V gene's germline CDR1 is MRHNA and CDR2 SNTAGT. Use of 60 Vbeta and 13 Jbeta primers characterized the PCR. Original processing methods: An analysis that came later counted 77 million or so unique TCR beta chains, around 12 million shared. Sequenced by immunoSEQ multiplex PCR; TCRdb stores in-frame clones only, minus some. That table is the source of V, J and clone size, and D and trimming were worked out from the DNA. The sample includes 70,000 to 90,000 clones, 60% to 75% seen only once; the top ten take less than 25%. Concerning this clone itself: The antigen is undetermined.

The rearrangement joins TRBV6-4 to TRBJ2-3; TRBD2 is a possible D gene (7 bases). This sequence originates from a man aged 35-49 years in good health and CMV-seropositive. The material sequenced was PBMCs. The CDR3 protein is CASSDSGGGNTDTQYF. The DNA of the CDR3 is TGTGCCAGCAGTGACTCGGGGGGGGGCAACACAGATACGCAGTATTTT.